The 19 T cell receptor beta chains below were found in one sample sequenced in a study of cytomegalovirus exposure and HLA in healthy donors. In the PCR, 60 Vbeta and 13 Jbeta primers were used. The repertoire was sequenced with immunoSEQ multiplex PCR; TCRdb's copy has only in-frame clones and lacks some. The sample holds approximately 170,000 clones, under 85% seen once. Sequencing was carried out using PBMCs. The receptors were gathered from a woman under 30 in good health and CMV-seropositive.

As for this clone: Germline and junction disagree at one end, which may indicate a read error. This chain connects TRBV7-7 to TRBJ2-1; 10 bases map to TRBD2. The germline gives CDR1 SSHAT, CDR2 FNYEAQ (reference sequence). The CDR3 contains 16 residues. In nucleotides, the CDR3 is TGTGCTAGCAGTCCTAGCGGGGGCCACGGATACAATGAGCAGTTCTTC. Translating it yields CASSPSGGHGYNEQFF.

The chain couples TRBV7-9 to TRBJ2-5; TRBD1 matches at 8 bases. Losses at the gene ends were 6 bases for V and 5 bases for J; bases not matched to a gene: 11. Per germline, CDR1 SEHNR and CDR2 FQNEAQ (reference sequence). The CDR3 runs to 15 residues. The CDR3: CASSPPRTGWETQYF. CDR3 nucleotide sequence: TGTGCCAGCAGTCCTCCTCGGACAGGGTGGGAGACCCAGTACTTC.

This chain links TRBV11-3 with TRBJ2-7; perhaps TRBD1 as D (5 bases). The germline CDR1 and CDR2 sequences are SGHNT and YENEEA. Trimming removed 1 base from V and 1 base from J, with 17 bases in between. The CDR3 runs to 17 residues. The CDR3 protein is CASSLARDSIFSYEQYF. CDR3 sequence (DNA): TGTGCCAGCAGCTTAGCACGTGACAGCATTTTTTCCTACGAGCAGTACTTC.

The chain is built from TRBV9 and TRBJ2-1; possibly TRBD2 for D (5 bases). V was trimmed by 3 bases and J by 7 bases, leaving 8 bases between them. This CDR3 has 12 amino acids. Per germline, CDR1 SGDLS and CDR2 YYNGEE. CDR3 DNA: TGTGCCAGCAGCGCCTGGGAGAATGAGCAGTTCTTC. Encoded protein: CASSAWENEQFF.

The chain recombines TRBV9 with TRBJ2-7, with 8 bases lining up with TRBD1. CDR1 is SGDLS, CDR2 YYNGEE, per germline. CDR3 length: 14 residues. Losses at the gene ends were 3 bases for V and 5 bases for J; bases not matched to a gene: 7. The CDR3 region is CASSATGASDEQYF. In DNA, the CDR3 is TGTGCCAGCAGCGCGACAGGGGCTTCCGACGAGCAGTACTTC.

CDR3 bases: TGTGCCAGCAAGAACCAGGGTTATGGGACAGGGTCAGATACGCAGTATTTT. Translation gives CASKNQGYGTGSDTQYF. The rearrangement joins TRBV28 to TRBJ2-3, with TRBD1 identical over 9 bases. V lost 7 bases, J lost 4 bases, and 15 bases stayed unmatched. Germline values: CDR1 MDHEN, CDR2 SYDVKM. This CDR3 has 17 amino acids.

The chain links TRBV5-1 to TRBJ1-2; D may be TRBD1 (6 bases). CDR1 is SGHRS and CDR2 is YFSETQ in the germline V gene. V shed 4 bases and J shed 4 bases, with 17 bases lying between them. This CDR3 contains 15 residues. The chain's CDR3 is CASSQDRGGVYGYTF. The CDR3 DNA follows: TGCGCCAGCAGCCAGGACCGAGGGGGGGTCTATGGCTACACCTTC.

This chain joins TRBV23-1 and TRBJ2-1, with D perhaps matching TRBD1 (6 bases). TRBV23-1 is placed among ORFs of uncertain function. The CDR3 contains 20 residues. V lost 0 bases and J 0 bases, leaving 21 bases between the germline ends. The CDR3 reads CASSQSDRTPHPCSYNEQFF. In DNA, the CDR3 is TGCGCCAGCAGTCAATCTGACAGGACCCCACACCCTTGCTCCTACAATGAGCAGTTCTTC.

The gene calls are TRBV10-3 and TRBJ1-2, with D uncertain. Between the trimmed V and J ends, which lost 4 bases and 4 bases, there was a span of 13 bases. CDR3 length: 14 amino acids. Germline values: CDR1 ENHRY, CDR2 SYGVKD. The CDR3 nucleotides read TGTGCCATCAGTGGCCGTCGGGAGTCCTATGGCTACACCTTC. It yields the protein CAISGRRESYGYTF.

J is TRBJ2-7 and V is TRBV5-5; 8 nucleotides line up with TRBD1. This CDR3 is built from 16 residues. Per the germline V gene, CDR1 is SGHKS and CDR2 is YYEKEE (reference sequence). Trimming at V came to 0 bases and at J to 3 bases, leaving 8 bases not matched to a gene. CDR3 protein: CASSLEWQGAFYEQYF. CDR3 coding DNA: TGTGCCAGCAGCTTGGAATGGCAGGGGGCGTTCTACGAGCAGTACTTC.

V gene TRBV15 combines with J gene TRBJ2-7; no clear D gene. V shed 0 bases and J shed 5 bases, with 5 bases lying between them. Per germline, CDR1 LNHNV and CDR2 YYDKDF (reference sequence). The CDR3 is 12 amino acids. CDR3 DNA sequence: TGTGCCACCAGCAGAGATGAGGACGAGCAGTACTTC. This encodes CATSRDEDEQYF. The variable domain in full, completed from reference TRBV15 and TRBJ2-7, reads DAMVIQNPRYQVTQFGKPVTLSCSQTLNHNVMYWYQQKSSQAPKLLFHYYDKDFNNEADTPDNFQSRRPNTSFCFLDIRSPGLGDTAMYLCATSRDEDEQYFGPGTRLTVT.

The chain links TRBV2 to TRBJ1-1; 7 bases are shared with TRBD1. V was pared by 3 bases and J by 5 bases, with 3 bases of the junction left unmatched. The CDR3 has 13 residues. CDR1 is SNHLY and CDR2 is FYNNEI in the germline V gene. The CDR3: CASSETGWTEAFF. CDR3 DNA: TGTGCCAGCAGTGAGACAGGGTGGACTGAAGCTTTCTTT.

The CDR3 reads CASSRTASNSPLHF. Here the CDR3 DNA reads TGTGCCAGCAGCAGGACAGCCTCCAATTCACCCCTCCACTTT. J is TRBJ1-6 and V is TRBV7-9; maybe TRBD1 (6 bases). Germline V gives CDR1 SEHNR, CDR2 FQNEAQ (reference sequence). Trimming took 5 bases from V and 7 from J, leaving 12 bases between them. The CDR3 is made up of 14 amino acids.

Here the CDR3 reads CASSLGGVREKLFF. The DNA for the CDR3 is TGTGCCAGCAGCCTGGGGGGGGTTCGGGAAAAACTGTTTTTT. This chain connects TRBV9 to TRBJ1-4; D possibly corresponds to TRBD1 (5 bases). The CDR3 is 14 amino acids. The germline V gene encodes CDR1 SGDLS and CDR2 YYNGEE. V lost 4 bases to trimming and J lost 8 bases, with 15 bases between them.

This clone was recorded a few times. Other nucleotide sequences in the sample specify the same CDR3. The chain has TRBV7-9 and TRBJ2-7, with 7 bases identical to TRBD2. Trimming cost V 1 base and J 4 bases; bases outside gene matches: 1. CDR1 and CDR2 (germline): SEHNR, FQNEAQ (reference sequence). The CDR3 totals 13 residues. The CDR3 DNA is TGTGCCAGCAGCTTAGGGGGAGGGTACGAGCAGTACTTC. Its translation is CASSLGGGYEQYF. Full variable domain (rest looked up from reference TRBV7-9 and TRBJ2-7): DTGVSQNPRHKITKRGQNVTFRCDPISEHNRLYWYRQTLGQGPEFLTYFQNEAQLEKSRLLSDRFSAERPKGSFSTLEIQRTEQGDSAMYLCASSLGGGYEQYFGPGTRLTVT.

This rearrangement joins TRBV6-4 to TRBJ2-3, with D possibly TRBD1 on 5 matching bases. V was pared by 4 bases and J by 5 bases, with 13 bases between. This CDR3 contains 14 residues. Germline V gene lookup returns CDR1 MRHNA and CDR2 SNTAGT. As DNA, the CDR3 is TGTGCCAGCAGTGTTACACCCCAGGGAGATACGCAGTATTTT. It is translated as CASSVTPQGDTQYF.

This rearrangement joins TRBV2 to TRBJ1-5; D perhaps matches TRBD1 (6 bases). Trimming removed 4 bases at V and 6 bases at J, with 10 bases between. From germline, CDR1 is SNHLY and CDR2 FYNNEI. This CDR3 has 13 residues. The CDR3 reads CASSGGGSQPQHF. As DNA, the CDR3 is TGTGCCAGCAGTGGGGGGGGCTCTCAGCCCCAGCATTTT. Full variable domain (remainder filled in from reference TRBV2 and TRBJ1-5): EPEVTQTPSHQVTQMGQEVILRCVPISNHLYFYWYRQILGQKVEFLVSFYNNEISEKSEIFDDQFSVERPDGSNFTLKIRSTKLEDSAMYFCASSGGGSQPQHFGDGTRLSIL.

V gene TRBV23-1 combines with J gene TRBJ1-6; 8 bases are shared with TRBD1. TRBV23-1 counts as an open reading frame of uncertain function. CDR3 length: 15 residues. J gave up 7 bases and V 2 bases, and 4 bases lay outside the gene matches. The CDR3 sequence: CASSQGTGANSPLHF. The CDR3, as DNA: TGCGCCAGCAGTCAAGGGACAGGTGCCAATTCACCCCTCCACTTT.

The CDR3 bases are TGCGCCAGCAGTTCGGGGGGGCGAACAGATACGCAGTATTTT. The encoded protein is CASSSGGRTDTQYF. The V call is TRBV5-1, the J call TRBJ2-3, with 8 bases fitting TRBD2. V dropped 5 bases and J dropped 3; count of bases not matched to a gene: 5. CDR3 length equals 14 residues. Germline V CDR1 and CDR2: SGHRS, YFSETQ.